This TCR beta chain was captured in a study of cytomegalovirus exposure and HLA in healthy donors. About this clone itself: Antigen: not known.

13 Jbeta primers and 60 Vbeta primers were used for the PCR. The assay was immunoSEQ multiplex PCR, and TCRdb's table has in-frame clones only and misses some. Its listing shows more than 50,000 clones. Germline V gives CDR1 MNHEY, CDR2 SVGAGI. Trimming left V 0 bases short and J 6 bases short, with 12 bases between. The CDR3 spans 15 residues. Findings of the study overall: Among TCR beta chains of equal frequency, HLA-associated ones were more clonally expanded in a later analysis. Among donors in an Asian-associated ancestry cluster, a later analysis reportedly found fewer N-insertions than the roughly 610-donor mean.

The donors (healthy individuals) were bone marrow donors. The material sequenced was PBMCs. The sequence was collected from a woman aged 40 to 50 in good health and CMV-seronegative. V and J are TRBV6-5 and TRBJ2-1; possible D gene TRBD2, 6 bases. The CDR3 DNA reads as TGTGCCAGCAGTTACTCTGGCGGGGCGGGCAATGAGCAGTTCTTC. Protein product: CASSYSGGAGNEQFF.